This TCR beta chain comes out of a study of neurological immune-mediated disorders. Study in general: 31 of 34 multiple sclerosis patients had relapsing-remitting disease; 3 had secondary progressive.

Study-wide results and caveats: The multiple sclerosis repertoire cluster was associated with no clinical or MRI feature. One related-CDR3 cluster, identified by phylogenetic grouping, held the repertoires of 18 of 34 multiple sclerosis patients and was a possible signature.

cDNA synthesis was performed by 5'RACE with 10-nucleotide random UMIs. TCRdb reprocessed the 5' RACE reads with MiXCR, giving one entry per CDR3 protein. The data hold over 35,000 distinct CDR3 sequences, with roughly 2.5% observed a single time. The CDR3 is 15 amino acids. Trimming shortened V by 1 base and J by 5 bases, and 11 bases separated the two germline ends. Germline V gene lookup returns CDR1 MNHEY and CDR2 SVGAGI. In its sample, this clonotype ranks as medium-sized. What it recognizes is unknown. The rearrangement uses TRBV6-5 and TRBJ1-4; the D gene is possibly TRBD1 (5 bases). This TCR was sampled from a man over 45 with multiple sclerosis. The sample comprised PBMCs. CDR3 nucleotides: TGTGCCAGCAGTTACTGGGGCAGAGGGAATGAAAAACTGTTTTTT. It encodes CASSYWGRGNEKLFF.